Detailed here is one T cell receptor beta chain. Its antigen is undetermined. These data come from a study of graft-versus-host responses after intestinal transplantation. Clones were read by immunoSEQ multiplex PCR, and TCRdb kept only the in-frame ones, dropping some. Of approximately 76,000 clones listed, 84% were seen once; the top ten hold 0.35% to 0.45%. Germline CDR1 is SGHDT and CDR2 is YYEEEE. Trimming left V 6 bases short and J 4 bases short, with 16 bases between. CDR3 length: 14 amino acids. The TCR was taken from a human donor who was the organ donor for an intestinal transplant. V and J are TRBV5-6 and TRBJ2-5; TRBD2 might be the D (7 bases). Sequenced material: unstimulated CD4+ T cells sorted from spleen or lymph node cells, taken before transplant. The CDR3 sequence: CASTLRGGAETQYF. DNA for the CDR3: TGTGCCAGCACCCTCCGTGGGGGGGCAGAGACCCAGTACTTC.